Below are 18 T cell receptor beta chains sequenced from a single sample in a study of shared clonotypes between healthy human individuals. Sequencing used immunoSEQ multiplex PCR; TCRdb keeps in-frame clones, though not all of them. The table lists 2.3 million or so clones, approximately 95% of them singletons, with 0.39% in the top ten. Sequencing was carried out using naive CD4+ T cells from PBMCs. The sample's subset: CD45RA+ positively selected. All receptors derive from a man aged 18 to 30 in good health. Some clones in this sample may be carry-over from other donors' samples.

This sequence joins TRBV7-2 and TRBJ2-3; no clear D. The CDR3 loop spans 12 amino acids. CDR1 is SGHTA, CDR2 FQGNSA, per germline. V was shortened by 5 bases and J by 2 bases, with 5 bases between the two germline ends. The DNA for the CDR3 is TGTGCCAGCAGCCAGGCCACAGATACGCAGTATTTT. Its protein product is CASSQATDTQYF.

J is TRBJ2-7 and V is TRBV2, with TRBD2 matching over 9 bases. V lost 10 bases, J lost 2 bases, and 12 bases stayed unmatched. Per germline, CDR1 SNHLY and CDR2 FYNNEI. The CDR3 sequence is 15 residues long. CDR3 amino acids: CATSRGLAGTYEQYF. CDR3 DNA sequence: TGTGCCACTTCAAGGGGGCTAGCGGGAACCTACGAGCAGTACTTC.

The J gene is TRBJ1-2, the V gene TRBV6-5; 9 bases match TRBD1. The CDR3 consists of 15 residues. V lost 0 bases to trimming and J lost 6 bases; unmatched junction nucleotides: 5. The germline V gene encodes CDR1 MNHEY and CDR2 SVGAGI. The chain's CDR3 is CASSYSEGQGHGYTF. CDR3 sequence (DNA): TGTGCCAGCAGTTACTCCGAGGGACAGGGCCATGGCTACACCTTC.

A single count supports this clone. The chain carries TRBV6-1 and TRBJ1-1; D gene unclear. The V and J ends lost 5 bases and 1 base respectively, with 5 bases between them. Germline lookup yields CDR1 MNHNS and CDR2 SASEGT. This CDR3 contains 12 residues. CDR3 nucleotide sequence: TGTGCCAGCAGTTGGCAGAACACTGAAGCTTTCTTT. Translating it yields CASSWQNTEAFF.

This clone was seen once. This chain connects TRBV29-1 to TRBJ2-2, with 9 bases fitting TRBD2. The CDR3 runs to 14 residues. CDR1 and CDR2 from the germline V gene are SQVTM and ANQGSEA. Losses at the gene ends were 6 bases for V and 6 bases for J; bases not matched to a gene: 8. The CDR3 protein is CSVSSVAGAGELFF. CDR3 nucleotides: TGCAGCGTCTCCTCGGTAGCGGGAGCCGGGGAGCTGTTTTTT.

The chain joins TRBV6-1 to TRBJ1-1; 7 bases map to TRBD1. V shed 2 bases, J shed 2 bases, and the junction held 11 bases outside the gene matches. From germline, CDR1 is MNHNS and CDR2 SASEGT. This CDR3 is 17 amino acids long. The CDR3 bases are TGTGCCAGCAGTGAAATTCTCCGGGGACAGCGAAACACTGAAGCTTTCTTT. It translates to CASSEILRGQRNTEAFF.

This clone occurred once. The rearrangement joins TRBV11-2 to TRBJ2-3; D ambiguous. Germline loops: CDR1 SGHAT, CDR2 FQNNGV. This CDR3 is 15 amino acids long. Trimming removed 1 base from V and 1 base from J, with 9 bases in between. CDR3 DNA: TGTGCCAGCAGCTTAGGGCTATACCGCACAGATACGCAGTATTTT. Amino acid sequence: CASSLGLYRTDTQYF.

V gene TRBV4-3 combines with J gene TRBJ2-2; D may be TRBD1 (6 bases). V was cut by 3 bases and J by 2 bases, with 16 bases left in between. Germline CDR1 reads LGHNA; CDR2 reads YSLEER. This CDR3 is 17 amino acids long. The CDR3 DNA follows: TGCGCCAGCAGCCACCCAGAGGCAGGGGCTAACACCGGGGAGCTGTTTTTT. Its protein is CASSHPEAGANTGELFF.

The chain uses TRBV11-2 and TRBJ2-5, with D possibly TRBD1 on 5 matching bases. CDR1 and CDR2 from the germline V gene are SGHAT and FQNNGV. Between the trimmed V and J ends, which lost 4 bases and 9 bases, there was a span of 18 bases. The CDR3 loop spans 14 amino acids. The CDR3 sequence is CASSSQQVMMAQYF. The CDR3 region has the DNA TGTGCCAGCAGCTCACAACAGGTTATGATGGCCCAGTACTTC.

V is TRBV28 and J is TRBJ2-2; D gene uncertain. V was trimmed by 1 base and J by 6 bases, leaving 9 bases between them. This CDR3 has 14 residues. Per germline, CDR1 MDHEN and CDR2 SYDVKM. CDR3: CASSLFSGSGELFF. The CDR3 DNA is TGTGCCAGCAGTTTATTTAGTGGATCCGGGGAGCTGTTTTTT.

The chain carries TRBV11-3 and TRBJ2-1; D call uncertain. Germline CDR1 and CDR2: SGHNT and YENEEA. The CDR3 loop spans 15 amino acids. Trimming took off 5 bases at V and 5 bases at J, with 16 bases between the two ends. The CDR3 loop is CASSLRVSKDNEQFF. DNA for the CDR3: TGTGCCAGCAGCCTTAGGGTCTCAAAAGACAATGAGCAGTTCTTC.

The rearrangement links TRBV18 to TRBJ1-6, with 8 nucleotides matching TRBD1. J gave up 13 bases and V 3 bases, and 14 bases lay outside the gene matches. The CDR3 sequence is 16 residues long. The germline V gene encodes CDR1 KGHSH and CDR2 LQKENI. The CDR3 sequence: CASSPILTGAQDPLHF. The CDR3 DNA sequence: TGTGCCAGCTCACCCATTTTGACAGGGGCCCAGGACCCCCTCCACTTT.

The V call is TRBV28, the J call TRBJ2-7, with unresolved D. Trimming left V 3 bases short and J 4 bases short, with 7 bases between. In germline, CDR1 is MDHEN, CDR2 SYDVKM. The CDR3 is made up of 12 amino acids. The CDR3 nucleotides are TGTGCCAGCAGTTTCCGCTATTACGAGCAGTACTTC. This encodes CASSFRYYEQYF.

CDR3 bases: TGTGCCAGCCGAGACTCGCTGGCTAATGAAAAACTGTTTTTT. It encodes CASRDSLANEKLFF. V and J are TRBV28 and TRBJ1-4; D not certain. Looked up from germline, CDR1 is MDHEN and CDR2 is SYDVKM. CDR3 size: 14 residues. The V gene lost 8 bases and the J gene lost 3 bases, with 13 bases spanning the gap.

This clone has only one observation. The V call is TRBV6-5, the J call TRBJ2-7; weak D call: TRBD1 (6 bases). This CDR3 has 13 residues. Germline lookup yields CDR1 MNHEY and CDR2 SVGAGI. Trimming stripped 5 bases from V and 3 bases from J, with 11 bases between. The CDR3 spells CASSAGTHYEQYF. DNA of the CDR3: TGTGCCAGCAGTGCCGGGACACACTACGAGCAGTACTTC.

The chain carries TRBV7-9 and TRBJ2-7; 8 bases align to TRBD2. Trimming removed 3 bases from V and 5 bases from J; junction bases left unmatched: 12. This CDR3 region has 16 residues. CDR1 and CDR2 (germline): SEHNR, FQNEAQ (reference sequence). CDR3 nucleotide sequence: TGTGCCAGCAGCTTCCTGCCCGGGCTAGCGGGCCACGAGCAGTACTTC. This translates into CASSFLPGLAGHEQYF. Variable domain in full (rest from reference TRBV7-9 and TRBJ2-7): DTGVSQNPRHKITKRGQNVTFRCDPISEHNRLYWYRQTLGQGPEFLTYFQNEAQLEKSRLLSDRFSAERPKGSFSTLEIQRTEQGDSAMYLCASSFLPGLAGHEQYFGPGTRLTVT.

CDR3 nucleotides: TGTGCCTGGAGTGTCTCAGTCTCCAGGGGGCGAACTAATGAAAAACTGTTTTTT. It is translated as CAWSVSVSRGRTNEKLFF. This chain joins TRBV30 and TRBJ1-4, with TRBD1 matching 8 bases. Trimming cost V 0 bases and J 1 base; bases outside gene matches: 10. The germline V gene encodes CDR1 GTSNPN and CDR2 SVGIG (reference sequence). The CDR3 totals 18 residues.

The chain recombines TRBV2 with TRBJ1-5, with D perhaps TRBD1 (5 bases). The CDR3 spans 13 residues. Germline V gene lookup returns CDR1 SNHLY and CDR2 FYNNEI. Trimming left V 7 bases short and J 4 bases short, with 11 bases between. CDR3 sequence reads: CASIGHLNQPQHF. The CDR3 DNA reads as TGTGCCAGCATCGGACACCTAAATCAGCCCCAGCATTTT.